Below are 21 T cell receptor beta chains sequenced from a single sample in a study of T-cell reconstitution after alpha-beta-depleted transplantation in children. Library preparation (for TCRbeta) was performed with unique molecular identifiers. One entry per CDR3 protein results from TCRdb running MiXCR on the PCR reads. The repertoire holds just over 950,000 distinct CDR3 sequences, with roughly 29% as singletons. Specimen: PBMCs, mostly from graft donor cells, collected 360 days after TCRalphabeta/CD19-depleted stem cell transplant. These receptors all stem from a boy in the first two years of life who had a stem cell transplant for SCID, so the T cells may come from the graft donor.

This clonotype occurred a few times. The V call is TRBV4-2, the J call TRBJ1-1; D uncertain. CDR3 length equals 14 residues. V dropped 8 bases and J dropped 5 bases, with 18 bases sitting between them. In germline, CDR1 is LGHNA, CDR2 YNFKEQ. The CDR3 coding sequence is TGTGCCAGCGGGCGGATCGGGTCATGGACTGAAGCTTTCTTT. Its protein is CASGRIGSWTEAFF.

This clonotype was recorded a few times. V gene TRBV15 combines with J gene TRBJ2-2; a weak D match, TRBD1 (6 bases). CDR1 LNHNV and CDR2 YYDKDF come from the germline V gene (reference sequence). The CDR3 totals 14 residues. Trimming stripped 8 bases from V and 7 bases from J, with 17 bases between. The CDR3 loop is CATLGTGTGGELFF. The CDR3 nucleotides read TGTGCCACCTTAGGAACAGGGACGGGCGGGGAGCTGTTTTTT.

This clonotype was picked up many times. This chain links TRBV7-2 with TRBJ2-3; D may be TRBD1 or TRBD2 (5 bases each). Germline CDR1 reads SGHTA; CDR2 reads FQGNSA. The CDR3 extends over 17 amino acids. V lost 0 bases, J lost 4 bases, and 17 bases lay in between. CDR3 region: CASSLAGTRVGSDTQYF. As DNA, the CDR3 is TGTGCCAGCAGCTTAGCAGGGACGCGGGTTGGCTCAGATACGCAGTATTTT.

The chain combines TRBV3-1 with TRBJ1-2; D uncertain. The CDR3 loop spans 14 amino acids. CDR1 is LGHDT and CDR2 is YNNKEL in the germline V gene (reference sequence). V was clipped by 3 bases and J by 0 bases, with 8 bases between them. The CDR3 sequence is CASSHRQTNYGYTF. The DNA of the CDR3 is TGTGCCAGCAGCCATCGTCAGACTAACTATGGCTACACCTTC.

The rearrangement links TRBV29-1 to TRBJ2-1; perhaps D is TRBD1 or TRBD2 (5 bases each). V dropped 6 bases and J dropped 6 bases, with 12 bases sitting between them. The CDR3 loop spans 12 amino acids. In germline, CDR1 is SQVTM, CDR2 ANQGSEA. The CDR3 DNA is TGCAGCGTCCGGGACCGGCGCAATGAGCAGTTCTTC. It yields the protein CSVRDRRNEQFF.

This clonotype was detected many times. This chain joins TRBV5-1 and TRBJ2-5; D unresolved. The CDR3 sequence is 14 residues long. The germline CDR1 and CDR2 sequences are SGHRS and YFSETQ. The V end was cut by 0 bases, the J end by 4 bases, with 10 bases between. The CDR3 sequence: CASSLVVGGETQYF. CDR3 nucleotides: TGCGCCAGCAGCTTGGTGGTGGGCGGAGAGACCCAGTACTTC.

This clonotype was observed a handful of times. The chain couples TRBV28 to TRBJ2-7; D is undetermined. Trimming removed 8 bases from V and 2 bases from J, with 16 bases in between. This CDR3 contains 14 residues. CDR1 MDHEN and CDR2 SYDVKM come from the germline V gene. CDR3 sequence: CASLHNIPPYEQYF. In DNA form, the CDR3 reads TGTGCCAGCCTTCATAATATCCCCCCCTACGAGCAGTACTTC.

This chain's CDR3 is CASILGAYSNQPQHF. For the CDR3, the DNA is TGTGCCAGCATCCTGGGGGCCTATAGCAATCAGCCCCAGCATTTT. This rearrangement joins TRBV12-3 or TRBV12-4 to TRBJ1-5; D may be TRBD1 (6 bases). The CDR3 runs 15 residues. The V end was cut by 7 bases, the J end by 0 bases, with 13 bases between.

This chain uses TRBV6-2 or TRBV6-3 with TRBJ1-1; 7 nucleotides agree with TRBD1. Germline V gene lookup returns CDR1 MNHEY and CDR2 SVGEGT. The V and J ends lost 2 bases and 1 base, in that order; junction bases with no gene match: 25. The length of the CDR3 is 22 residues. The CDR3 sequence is CASSYTLMGPGGMFPRNTEAFF. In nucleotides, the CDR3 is TGTGCCAGCAGTTACACGCTCATGGGCCCAGGGGGGATGTTCCCGAGGAACACTGAAGCTTTCTTT.

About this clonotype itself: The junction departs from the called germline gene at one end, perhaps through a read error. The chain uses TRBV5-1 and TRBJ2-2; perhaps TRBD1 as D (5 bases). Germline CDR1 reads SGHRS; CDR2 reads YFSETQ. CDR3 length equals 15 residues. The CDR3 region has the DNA TGTGCCAGCAGTTTGCAGGGCCCGAACACCGGGGAGCTGTTTTTT. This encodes CASSLQGPNTGELFF.

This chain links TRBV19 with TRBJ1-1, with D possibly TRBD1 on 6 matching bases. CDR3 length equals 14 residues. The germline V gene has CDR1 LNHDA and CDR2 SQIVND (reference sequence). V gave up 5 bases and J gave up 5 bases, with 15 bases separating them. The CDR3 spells CASSGWTVLTEAFF. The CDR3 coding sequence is TGTGCCAGTAGTGGGTGGACAGTCCTAACTGAAGCTTTCTTT.

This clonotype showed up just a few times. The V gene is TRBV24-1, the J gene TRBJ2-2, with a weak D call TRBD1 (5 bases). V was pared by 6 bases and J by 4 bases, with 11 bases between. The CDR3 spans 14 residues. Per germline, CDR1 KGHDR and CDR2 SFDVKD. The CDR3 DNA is TGTGCCACCAGTCAGGGTAGGAGCACCGGGGAGCTGTTTTTT. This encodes CATSQGRSTGELFF.

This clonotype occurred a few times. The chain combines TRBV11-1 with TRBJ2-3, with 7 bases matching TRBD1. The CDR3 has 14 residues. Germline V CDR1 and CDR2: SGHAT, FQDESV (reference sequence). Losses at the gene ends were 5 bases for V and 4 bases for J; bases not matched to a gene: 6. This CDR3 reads CASSQYRGPDTQYF. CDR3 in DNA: TGTGCCAGCAGCCAATACAGGGGCCCAGATACGCAGTATTTT. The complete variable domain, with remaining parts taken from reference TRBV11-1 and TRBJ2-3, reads EAEVAQSPRYKITEKSQAVAFWCDPISGHATLYWYRQILGQGPELLVQFQDESVVDDSQLPKDRFSAERLKGVDSTLKIQPAELGDSAMYLCASSQYRGPDTQYFGPGTRLTVL.

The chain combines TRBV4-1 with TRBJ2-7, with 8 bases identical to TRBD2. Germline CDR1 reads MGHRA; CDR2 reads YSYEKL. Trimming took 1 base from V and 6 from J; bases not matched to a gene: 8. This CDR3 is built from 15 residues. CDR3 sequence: CASSQGGLDLFEQYF. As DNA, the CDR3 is TGCGCCAGCAGCCAAGGGGGACTAGATCTATTCGAGCAGTACTTC.

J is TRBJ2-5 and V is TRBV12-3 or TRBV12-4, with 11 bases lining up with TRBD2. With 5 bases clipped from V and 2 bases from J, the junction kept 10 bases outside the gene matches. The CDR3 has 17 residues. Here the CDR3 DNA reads TGTGCCAGCAGTCCGGGAGGGACTAGCGGAAAACAAGAGACCCAGTACTTC. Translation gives CASSPGGTSGKQETQYF.

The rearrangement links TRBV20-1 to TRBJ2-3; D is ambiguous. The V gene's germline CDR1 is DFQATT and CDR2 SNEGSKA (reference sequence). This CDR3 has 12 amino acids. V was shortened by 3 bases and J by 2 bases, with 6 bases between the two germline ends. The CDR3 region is CSASSPTDTQYF. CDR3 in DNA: TGCAGTGCTAGCTCACCCACAGATACGCAGTATTTT.

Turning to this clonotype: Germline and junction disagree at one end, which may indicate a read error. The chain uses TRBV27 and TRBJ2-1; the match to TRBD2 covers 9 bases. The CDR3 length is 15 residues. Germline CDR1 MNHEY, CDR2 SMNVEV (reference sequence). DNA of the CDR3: TGTGCCAGCAGTTGGTGGCGGGGGGGCTACAATGAGCGGTTCTTC. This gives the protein CASSWWRGGYNERFF.

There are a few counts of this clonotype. The CDR3 bases are TGCAGTGCTAGCGCTCATAAAATCGAGCAGTACTTC. Translated: CSASAHKIEQYF. The V and J genes are TRBV20-1 and TRBJ2-7, with D unclear. Germline V gene lookup returns CDR1 DFQATT and CDR2 SNEGSKA (reference sequence). Trimming took 3 bases from V and 6 from J, leaving 12 bases between them. The CDR3 is 12 amino acids.

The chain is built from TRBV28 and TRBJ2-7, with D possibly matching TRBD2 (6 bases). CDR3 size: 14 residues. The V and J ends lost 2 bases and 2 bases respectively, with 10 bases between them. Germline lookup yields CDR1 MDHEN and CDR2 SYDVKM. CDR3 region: CASSLGRLPYEQYF. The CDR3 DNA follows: TGTGCCAGCAGTTTAGGGAGGTTACCCTACGAGCAGTACTTC.

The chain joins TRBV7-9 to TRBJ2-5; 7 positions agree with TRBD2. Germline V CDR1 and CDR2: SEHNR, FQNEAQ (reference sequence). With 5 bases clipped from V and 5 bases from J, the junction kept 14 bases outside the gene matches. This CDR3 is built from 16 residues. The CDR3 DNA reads TGTGCCAGCAGCACTTCCCCTTGGACTAGTATGGAGACCCAGTACTTC. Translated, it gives CASSTSPWTSMETQYF.

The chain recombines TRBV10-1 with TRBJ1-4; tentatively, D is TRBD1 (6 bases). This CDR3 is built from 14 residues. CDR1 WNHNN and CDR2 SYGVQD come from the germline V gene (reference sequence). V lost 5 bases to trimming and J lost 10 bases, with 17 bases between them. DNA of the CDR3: TGCGCCAGCAGTCAGAACAGGGATGGCGGAAAACTGTTTTTT. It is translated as CASSQNRDGGKLFF.